Each of the 23 T cell receptor beta chains below was sequenced from the same sample in a study of blood T cell repertoires in COVID-19. Sequencing was performed with immunoSEQ multiplex PCR; in TCRdb, only in-frame clones are kept and a portion is missing. The sample includes 67,000 or so clones, around 83% of them seen just once. Material for sequencing was peripheral blood. These receptors were taken from a man between 65 and 85 years old with acute or convalescent COVID-19.

CDR3 sequence reads: CAALAGVNTGELFF. CDR3 nucleotide sequence: TGTGCCGCTCTAGCGGGAGTAAACACCGGGGAGCTGTTTTTT. The chain is built from TRBV7-9 and TRBJ2-2; TRBD2 matches at 10 bases. The CDR3 spans 14 residues. Unmatched junction bases numbered 5, after V lost 11 bases and J lost 2 bases. The V gene's germline CDR1 is SEHNR and CDR2 FQNEAQ (reference sequence).

This clone was picked up a small number of times. The chain carries TRBV7-8 and TRBJ1-5; D unresolved. This CDR3 has 15 amino acids. The germline V and J ends were trimmed by 1 base and 3 bases, with 10 bases remaining between them. CDR1 SGHVS and CDR2 FQNEAQ come from the germline V gene. The CDR3 loop reads CASSLEWADNQPQHF. Here the CDR3 DNA reads TGTGCCAGCAGCTTAGAGTGGGCAGACAATCAGCCCCAGCATTTT. The variable domain in full, with the rest retrieved from reference TRBV7-8 and TRBJ1-5, is GAGVSQSPRYKVAKRGQDVALRCDPISGHVSLFWYQQALGQGPEFLTYFQNEAQLDKSGLPSDRFFAERPEGSVSTLKIQRTQQEDSAVYLCASSLEWADNQPQHFGDGTRLSIL.

Of note for this clone: The junction shows a germline mismatch at one end, possibly a read error. This sequence joins TRBV24-1 and TRBJ1-2; 7 bases are shared with TRBD1. Germline V lookup: CDR1 KGHDR, CDR2 SFDVKD. This CDR3 contains 13 residues. The chain's CDR3 is CATSDSTGRTWNF. The CDR3 DNA sequence: TGTGCCACCAGTGATTCGACAGGGAGGACTTGGAACTTC.

CDR3 DNA sequence: TGTGCCAGCAGCACAGGGACAAATTCACCCCTCCACTTT. Residues: CASSTGTNSPLHF. The chain links TRBV9 to TRBJ1-6; D might be TRBD1 (6 bases). V was shortened by 4 bases and J by 7 bases, with 9 bases between the two germline ends. CDR1 is SGDLS, CDR2 YYNGEE, per germline. The CDR3 is 13 residues long.

The chain employs TRBV18 and TRBJ1-3, with 12 positions matching TRBD1. V lost 2 bases, J lost 5 bases, and 4 bases stayed unmatched. This CDR3 contains 16 residues. Germline V gene data show CDR1 as KGHSH and CDR2 as LQKENI. The CDR3: CASSPAGTGGRNTIYF. Written as DNA, the CDR3 is TGTGCCAGCTCACCAGCCGGGACAGGGGGCCGAAACACCATATATTTT.

Concerning this clone: The junction and the germline gene differ at one end; a read error may be behind it. The chain recombines TRBV28 with TRBJ1-1; D remains ambiguous. CDR1 and CDR2 (germline): MDHEN, SYDVKM. This CDR3 is built from 13 residues. CDR3 sequence: CVSIGGGNTEAFF. The CDR3 coding sequence is TGTGTCAGCATCGGAGGCGGGAACACTGAAGCTTTCTTT.

V and J are TRBV18 and TRBJ2-5, with unresolved D. Germline V lookup: CDR1 KGHSH, CDR2 LQKENI. The CDR3 is made up of 13 amino acids. V lost 2 bases and J lost 5, with 9 bases in between. CDR3 loop: CASSPGLSETQYF. The CDR3 region has the DNA TGTGCCAGCTCACCAGGGCTATCCGAGACCCAGTACTTC.

The genes are TRBV18 and TRBJ1-1; 7 bases fit TRBD1. V was pared by 2 bases and J by 5 bases, with 8 bases of the junction left unmatched. CDR3 length: 15 residues. The germline gives CDR1 KGHSH, CDR2 LQKENI. CDR3: CASSPETGFTTEAFF. The DNA for the CDR3 is TGTGCCAGCTCACCAGAGACAGGGTTTACGACTGAAGCTTTCTTT.

The chain links TRBV3-1 (or the pseudogene TRBV3-2) to TRBJ2-7; TRBD2 matches 7 bases. Germline CDR1 is LGHDT and CDR2 is YNNKEL (reference sequence). This CDR3 spans 14 amino acids. The V segment lost 4 bases and the J segment 3 bases; nucleotides outside the gene matches: 6. CDR3: CASSLRSGVYEQYF. CDR3 coding DNA: TGTGCCAGCAGCCTTCGGAGCGGGGTCTACGAGCAGTACTTC.

The rearrangement uses TRBV11-3 and TRBJ2-7, with 10 bases matching TRBD1. The germline gives CDR1 SGHNT, CDR2 YENEEA. V was clipped by 4 bases and J by 3 bases; unmatched bases: 3. This CDR3 is built from 14 residues. Here the CDR3 DNA reads TGTGCCAGCAGCTCGGGACAGGGGAGCTACGAGCAGTACTTC. It yields the protein CASSSGQGSYEQYF.

The chain links TRBV5-4 to TRBJ2-3; 7 nucleotides line up with TRBD1. The germline CDR1 and CDR2 sequences are SGHNT and YYREEE (reference sequence). The V segment lost 0 bases and the J segment 6 bases; nucleotides outside the gene matches: 4. The length of the CDR3 is 14 residues. The CDR3 bases are TGTGCCAGCAGCTTGGTACAGGGGATGGATACGCAGTATTTT. Its protein product is CASSLVQGMDTQYF. The full variable domain, completed using reference TRBV5-4 and TRBJ2-3, is ETGVTQSPTHLIKTRGQQVTLRCSSQSGHNTVSWYQQALGQGPQFIFQYYREEENGRGNFPPRFSGLQFPNYSSELNVNALELDDSALYLCASSLVQGMDTQYFGPGTRLTVL.

The V gene is TRBV24-1, the J gene TRBJ2-1; 9 nucleotides align to TRBD2. This CDR3 has 15 residues. Germline values: CDR1 KGHDR, CDR2 SFDVKD. Trimming at V came to 3 bases and at J to 8 bases, leaving 7 bases not matched to a gene. In DNA form, the CDR3 reads TGTGCCACCAGTGATCCTAGCGGGAAGGTCTATGAGCAGTTCTTC. Amino acid sequence: CATSDPSGKVYEQFF.

V and J are TRBV4-2 and TRBJ2-5; 8 bases agree with TRBD2. V lost 1 base and J lost 3; bases outside the gene matches: 19. In germline, CDR1 is LGHNA, CDR2 YNFKEQ. The CDR3 length is 20 residues. CDR3 in amino acids: CASSQVPRGSGKALKETQYF. CDR3 bases: TGTGCCAGCAGCCAAGTACCCCGGGGTAGCGGGAAAGCCCTGAAAGAGACCCAGTACTTC.

The gene calls are TRBV3-1 (or the pseudogene TRBV3-2) and TRBJ1-1; maybe TRBD1 (5 bases). V was trimmed by 7 bases and J by 1 base, leaving 13 bases between them. Germline V CDR1 and CDR2: LGHDT, YNNKEL (reference sequence). This CDR3 comprises 14 residues. As DNA, the CDR3 is TGTGCCAGCACCGACGTGACAGAGAACACTGAAGCTTTCTTT. Its protein product is CASTDVTENTEAFF.

Comment on this clone: Other nucleotide sequences in the sample specify the same CDR3. This chain joins TRBV10-3 and TRBJ1-2; 8 bases agree with TRBD1. V lost 2 bases, J lost 5 bases, and 1 base stayed unmatched. CDR1 and CDR2 from the germline V gene are ENHRY and SYGVKD. The CDR3 is 13 residues long. The CDR3 DNA sequence: TGTGCCATCAGTGAGGGACAGGGATATGGCTACACCTTC. Translating gives CAISEGQGYGYTF.

As regards this clone: This sample includes further DNA sequences coding for the same CDR3. The chain employs TRBV11-3 and TRBJ2-1; unclear D gene. Germline V gives CDR1 SGHNT, CDR2 YENEEA. CDR3 length: 12 residues. Trimming took 2 bases from V and 5 from J, leaving 4 bases between them. CDR3 amino acids: CASSLSDNEQFF. Here the CDR3 DNA reads TGTGCCAGCAGCTTAAGCGACAATGAGCAGTTCTTC. Full variable domain (rest looked up from reference TRBV11-3 and TRBJ2-1): EAGVVQSPRYKIIEKKQPVAFWCNPISGHNTLYWYLQNLGQGPELLIRYENEEAVDDSQLPKDRFSAERLKGVDSTLKIQPAELGDSAVYLCASSLSDNEQFFGPGTRLTVL.

This clone was detected once. V is TRBV4-2 and J is TRBJ2-5, with D possibly matching TRBD1 (5 bases). V lost 1 base to trimming and J lost 1 base, with 10 bases between them. This CDR3 comprises 15 residues. Per germline, CDR1 LGHNA and CDR2 YNFKEQ. CDR3: CASSQVGQGQETQYF. The DNA of the CDR3 is TGTGCCAGCAGCCAAGTAGGTCAGGGCCAAGAGACCCAGTACTTC.

The chain uses TRBV28 and TRBJ2-3; 11 bases match TRBD2. CDR1 and CDR2 (germline): MDHEN, SYDVKM. This CDR3 is 17 amino acids long. V trimming: 3 bases; J trimming: 2 bases; junction bases outside the gene matches: 7. CDR3 in DNA: TGTGCCAGCAGTTTCAGACTAGCGGGACCGATCACAGATACGCAGTATTTT. Translating it yields CASSFRLAGPITDTQYF.

The gene calls are TRBV7-9 and TRBJ1-1, with D tentatively TRBD1 (5 bases). CDR3 length: 11 amino acids. V was shortened by 4 bases and J by 10 bases, with 10 bases between the two germline ends. Germline V CDR1 and CDR2: SEHNR, FQNEAQ (reference sequence). CDR3 loop: CASSSTQGAFF. For the CDR3, the DNA is TGTGCCAGCAGCTCTACCCAGGGAGCTTTCTTT. Full variable domain (rest looked up from reference TRBV7-9 and TRBJ1-1): DTGVSQNPRHKITKRGQNVTFRCDPISEHNRLYWYRQTLGQGPEFLTYFQNEAQLEKSRLLSDRFSAERPKGSFSTLEIQRTEQGDSAMYLCASSSTQGAFFGQGTRLTVV.

This chain connects TRBV28 to TRBJ2-1, with 12 bases identical to TRBD2. CDR3 size: 17 residues. V was pared by 6 bases and J by 5 bases, with 11 bases of the junction left unmatched. Germline V gene lookup returns CDR1 MDHEN and CDR2 SYDVKM. The CDR3 spells CASSSLDWTSGNNEQFF. CDR3 bases: TGTGCCAGCAGCTCGCTAGACTGGACTAGCGGGAACAATGAGCAGTTCTTC.

The chain couples TRBV29-1 to TRBJ1-1; D is perhaps TRBD1 (5 bases). V dropped 4 bases and J dropped 6 bases, with 21 bases sitting between them. The CDR3 extends over 15 amino acids. CDR1 SQVTM and CDR2 ANQGSEA come from the germline V gene. In DNA form, the CDR3 reads TGCAGCGTTGGAATATTGTCGGGGGGACGGGCTGAAGCTTTCTTT. This encodes CSVGILSGGRAEAFF.

This clone was counted between two and nine times. The chain has TRBV28 and TRBJ1-2; 9 positions agree with TRBD1. Trimming removed 6 bases from V and 4 bases from J; junction bases left unmatched: 6. CDR1 and CDR2 (germline): MDHEN, SYDVKM. The CDR3 is made up of 14 amino acids. CDR3 residues: CASSPPDRGYGYTF. CDR3 nucleotide sequence: TGTGCCAGCAGCCCCCCGGACAGGGGCTATGGCTACACCTTC.

This chain uses TRBV7-3 with TRBJ2-3, with D perhaps matching TRBD1 (5 bases). The CDR3 covers 14 residues. Deletions cut 2 bases from V and 6 bases from J, with 12 bases between. Germline V lookup: CDR1 SGHTA, CDR2 FQGTGA. The CDR3 region has the DNA TGTGCCAGCAGCTTATCGGCTTCAGGGGATACGCAGTATTTT. It yields the protein CASSLSASGDTQYF.